A selection of T cell receptor beta chains follows, all from one sample in a study of blood T cell repertoires in COVID-19. The data were produced by immunoSEQ multiplex PCR, yet TCRdb's version contains in-frame clones alone and is incomplete. Of about 28,000 clones listed, around 94% are singletons. The sequenced material came from peripheral blood. The receptors stem from a woman in her seventies with COVID-19, enrolled during active disease. CDR3s include the opening cysteine and the closing phenylalanine or tryptophan. A D gene is named only where the DNA matches it firmly. The size of a clone is reported for some rows only, either as once, few or many, or as a class for expanded clones.

v_gene: TRBV6-5; abundance: once; d_gene: TRBD2; j_gene: TRBJ2-3; CDR3nt: TGTGCCAGCACCCAGGGACTAGCGGGAGATACGCAGTATTTT; CDR3aa: CASTQGLAGDTQYF
v_gene: TRBV6-2/TRBV6-3; abundance: .; d_gene: .; j_gene: TRBJ2-7; CDR3nt: TGTGCCAGCAGTGACAGACCCTACGAGCAGTACTTC; CDR3aa: CASSDRPYEQYF
v_gene: TRBV7-3; abundance: .; d_gene: TRBD1; j_gene: TRBJ1-2; CDR3nt: TGTGCCAGCAGCTTAGCCCCCGGGACAGGCCCCAATGGCTACACCTTC; CDR3aa: CASSLAPGTGPNGYTF
v_gene: TRBV7-3; abundance: .; d_gene: .; j_gene: TRBJ2-1; CDR3nt: TGTGCCAGCAAGCCCAGGGCAGGGGGGAGCAATGAGCAGTTCTTC; CDR3aa: CASKPRAGGSNEQFF
v_gene: TRBV3-1/TRBV3-2; abundance: .; d_gene: TRBD1; j_gene: TRBJ1-2; CDR3nt: TGTGCCAGCAGCCAGGGGGACAGGGGAGGAGGCTACACCTTC; CDR3aa: CASSQGDRGGGYTF
v_gene: TRBV30; abundance: .; d_gene: .; j_gene: TRBJ2-7; CDR3nt: TGTGCCTGGAGTATGCGGACCTACGAGCAGTACTTC; CDR3aa: CAWSMRTYEQYF
v_gene: TRBV19; abundance: .; d_gene: TRBD1; j_gene: TRBJ2-2; CDR3nt: TGTGCCAGTAGTATAGAGGCGGGACAGGGAGGCGGGGAGCTGTTTTTT; CDR3aa: CASSIEAGQGGGELFF
v_gene: TRBV6-1; abundance: .; d_gene: TRBD1; j_gene: TRBJ2-7; CDR3nt: TGTGCCAGCAGTGAATTTAAGACAGGGGACTACGAGCAGTACTTC; CDR3aa: CASSEFKTGDYEQYF
v_gene: TRBV28; abundance: .; d_gene: .; j_gene: TRBJ1-2; CDR3nt: TGTGCCAGCAGAAACTCATCAGGTGGGCTTCTCTATGGCTACACCTTC; CDR3aa: CASRNSSGGLLYGYTF
v_gene: TRBV5-4; abundance: .; d_gene: TRBD1; j_gene: TRBJ1-2; CDR3nt: TGTGCCAGCAGCATAGGGACAGGACCCTTCTATGGCTACACCTTC; CDR3aa: CASSIGTGPFYGYTF
v_gene: TRBV5-4; abundance: .; d_gene: .; j_gene: TRBJ1-4; CDR3nt: TGTGCCAGCAGCCTGGACTTAACTAATGAAAAACTGTTTTTT; CDR3aa: CASSLDLTNEKLFF
v_gene: TRBV24-1; abundance: .; d_gene: .; j_gene: TRBJ2-2; CDR3nt: TGTGCCTCGCGAGTCGGCGGCGGGGAGCTGTTTTTT; CDR3aa: CASRVGGGELFF
v_gene: TRBV11-2; abundance: .; d_gene: .; j_gene: TRBJ1-5; CDR3nt: TGTGCCAGCAGCTTACGGGTCGGGGGTTATAGCAATCAGCCCCAGCATTTT; CDR3aa: CASSLRVGGYSNQPQHF
v_gene: TRBV2; abundance: .; d_gene: TRBD2; j_gene: TRBJ2-1; CDR3nt: TGTGCCACCGAAAAAGGACTAGCGGGATCCAATGAGCAGTTCTTC; CDR3aa: CATEKGLAGSNEQFF
v_gene: TRBV20-1; abundance: .; d_gene: TRBD2; j_gene: TRBJ2-7; CDR3nt: TGCAGTGCTAGTGGTCGGTTGCGGGAGCCATCCTACGAGCAGTACTTC; CDR3aa: CSASGRLREPSYEQYF
v_gene: TRBV3-1/TRBV3-2; abundance: .; d_gene: .; j_gene: TRBJ2-7; CDR3nt: TGTGCCAGCAGCCCAAGTATCCCGGTGAAGTACTTC; CDR3aa: CASSPSIPVKYF
v_gene: TRBV30; abundance: .; d_gene: .; j_gene: TRBJ1-1; CDR3nt: TGTGCCGGAACTACAGGGTTTTTGAACACTGAAGCTTTCTTT; CDR3aa: CAGTTGFLNTEAFF
v_gene: TRBV19; abundance: .; d_gene: .; j_gene: TRBJ2-6; CDR3nt: TGTGCCAGTAGACCAACGGCGGGATCTGGGGCCAACGTCCTGACTTTC; CDR3aa: CASRPTAGSGANVLTF
v_gene: TRBV15; abundance: .; d_gene: .; j_gene: TRBJ2-2; CDR3nt: TGTGCCACCAGCAGAGTCGAGCGGGACACCGGGGAGCTGTTTTTT; CDR3aa: CATSRVERDTGELFF
v_gene: TRBV5-5; abundance: .; d_gene: .; j_gene: TRBJ1-4; CDR3nt: TGTGCCAGCAGCTTCGGATGGAGTAGCGGAAAACTGTTTTTT; CDR3aa: CASSFGWSSGKLFF
v_gene: TRBV10-1; abundance: .; d_gene: TRBD1; j_gene: TRBJ2-7; CDR3nt: TGCGCCAGCAGACCATCCGGGACAGACCTCCACGAGCAGTACTTC; CDR3aa: CASRPSGTDLHEQYF
v_gene: TRBV5-4; abundance: .; d_gene: TRBD1; j_gene: TRBJ1-4; CDR3nt: TGTGCCAGCAGCAAGGACAGGGTAGGGACTAATGAAAAACTGTTTTTT; CDR3aa: CASSKDRVGTNEKLFF
v_gene: TRBV30; abundance: .; d_gene: .; j_gene: TRBJ1-2; CDR3nt: TGTGCCTGGAGTGTACCGCGCGGAGTAGAGGAGCGATATGGCTACACCTTC; CDR3aa: CAWSVPRGVEERYGYTF
v_gene: TRBV7-3; abundance: .; d_gene: TRBD2; j_gene: TRBJ2-3; CDR3nt: TGTGCCAGCAGCTTAACGGGATTGGCGGGAGGAGGTTCGGGCACAGATACGCAGTATTTT; CDR3aa: CASSLTGLAGGGSGTDTQYF
v_gene: TRBV29-1; abundance: .; d_gene: .; j_gene: TRBJ2-2; CDR3nt: TGCAGCGTATCCTCGGCCGGGGAGCTGTTTTTT; CDR3aa: CSVSSAGELFF
v_gene: TRBV29-1; abundance: .; d_gene: .; j_gene: TRBJ2-7; CDR3nt: TGCAGCGTTGTCCCACAGGGTTATGATCACGAGCAGTACTTC; CDR3aa: CSVVPQGYDHEQYF
v_gene: TRBV28; abundance: once; d_gene: TRBD2; j_gene: TRBJ2-1; CDR3nt: TGTGCCAGCAGTTTAACTAGCGGGAGCGAGGAGCAGTTCTTC; CDR3aa: CASSLTSGSEEQFF
v_gene: TRBV9; abundance: .; d_gene: TRBD1; j_gene: TRBJ1-3; CDR3nt: TGTGCCAGTGGGACAGGGGGAGGAAACACCATATATTTT; CDR3aa: CASGTGGGNTIYF
v_gene: TRBV30; abundance: .; d_gene: TRBD1; j_gene: TRBJ1-6; CDR3nt: TGTGCCTGGAGTGTAGTGGGACAGGGGGCCTCACCCCTCCACTTT; CDR3aa: CAWSVVGQGASPLHF
v_gene: TRBV28; abundance: .; d_gene: TRBD1; j_gene: TRBJ1-1; CDR3nt: TGTGCCAGCAGTTTACAGGGGGCGGTTGGCACTGAAGCTTTCTTT; CDR3aa: CASSLQGAVGTEAFF
v_gene: TRBV18; abundance: .; d_gene: TRBD1; j_gene: TRBJ2-7; CDR3nt: TGTGCCAGCTCACAACCAACCGGACAGGGGAGCTACGAGCAGTACTTC; CDR3aa: CASSQPTGQGSYEQYF
v_gene: TRBV6-6; abundance: .; d_gene: TRBD1; j_gene: TRBJ1-1; CDR3nt: TGTGCCAGCAGTTACAGGGCAGGGGGACTGAACACTGAAGCTTTCTTT; CDR3aa: CASSYRAGGLNTEAFF
v_gene: TRBV5-1; abundance: .; d_gene: .; j_gene: TRBJ2-7; CDR3nt: TGCGCCAGCAGCTTGGGAATCATAGAGTCCGAGCAGTACTTC; CDR3aa: CASSLGIIESEQYF
v_gene: TRBV12-1; abundance: .; d_gene: .; j_gene: TRBJ1-6; CDR3nt: TGTGCCAGCAGCTTGGGACTGCCCTATAATTCACCCCTCCACTTT; CDR3aa: CASSLGLPYNSPLHF
v_gene: TRBV30; abundance: .; d_gene: .; j_gene: TRBJ2-2; CDR3nt: TGTGCCTGGAGTGTACTGAACACCGGGGAGCTGTTTTTT; CDR3aa: CAWSVLNTGELFF
v_gene: TRBV9; abundance: .; d_gene: .; j_gene: TRBJ2-1; CDR3nt: TGTGCCAGCAACGGAGGGAGCTCCTACAATGAGCAGTTCTTC; CDR3aa: CASNGGSSYNEQFF
v_gene: TRBV9; abundance: .; d_gene: TRBD1; j_gene: TRBJ2-2; CDR3nt: TGTGCCAGCAGCGCCCGATTACAGGGGGCTGTCGGGGAGCTGTTTTTT; CDR3aa: CASSARLQGAVGELFF
v_gene: TRBV6-5; abundance: .; d_gene: TRBD2; j_gene: TRBJ2-3; CDR3nt: TGTGCCAGTCGAGAGGGAGGGAGAAATACGCAGTATTTT; CDR3aa: CASREGGRNTQYF
v_gene: TRBV18; abundance: .; d_gene: TRBD1; j_gene: TRBJ2-1; CDR3nt: TGTGCCAGCTCCCCGGGTTTGGACAGGGGATCCAATGAGCAGTTCTTC; CDR3aa: CASSPGLDRGSNEQFF
v_gene: TRBV28; abundance: .; d_gene: .; j_gene: TRBJ1-2; CDR3nt: TGTGCCCTAACACGGTTACGAGAGGTTGGCTACACCTTC; CDR3aa: CALTRLREVGYTF
v_gene: TRBV14; abundance: .; d_gene: .; j_gene: TRBJ2-7; CDR3nt: TGTGCCAGCAGCCAAGAAGGAACAGGGTCATTTGCGGACCCCTTTTCAGAGCAGTACTTC; CDR3aa: CASSQEGTGSFADPFSEQYF
v_gene: TRBV28; abundance: .; d_gene: .; j_gene: TRBJ2-5; CDR3nt: TGTGCCAGCGTCGCGGCGGGATCTGGGGAGACCCAGTACTTC; CDR3aa: CASVAAGSGETQYF
v_gene: TRBV30; abundance: .; d_gene: TRBD1; j_gene: TRBJ1-6; CDR3nt: TGTGCCTGGAGTGAGGGGGCGCGGAATTCACCCCTCCACTTT; CDR3aa: CAWSEGARNSPLHF
v_gene: TRBV18; abundance: .; d_gene: TRBD2; j_gene: TRBJ2-1; CDR3nt: TGTGCCAGCTCACCAACCGGGACTAGCGGGAGTACTAATGAGCAGTTCTTC; CDR3aa: CASSPTGTSGSTNEQFF
v_gene: TRBV6-5; abundance: once; d_gene: TRBD2; j_gene: TRBJ2-1; CDR3nt: TGTGCCACTTCTAGCGGGGCCTCCTACAATGAGCAGTTCTTC; CDR3aa: CATSSGASYNEQFF